Described below is a single T cell receptor (beta chain) sequence and its context. The entry originates in a study of blood T cell repertoires in COVID-19. This CDR3 comprises 12 residues. The germline CDR1 and CDR2 sequences are SNHLY and FYNNEI. The ends were cut back, 5 bases at V and 3 bases at J, with 6 bases in the middle. Method: immunoSEQ multiplex PCR; TCRdb's copy keeps in-frame clones and lacks some. The sample records 250,000 to 300,000 clones, around 88% being singletons. The receptor was isolated from a woman in her 70s with COVID-19, enrolled during active disease. The material sequenced was peripheral blood. This sequence joins TRBV2 and TRBJ2-3, with D hard to call. Here the CDR3 DNA reads TGTGCCAGCAGTATCACAACAGATACGCAGTATTTT. Residues: CASSITTDTQYF.